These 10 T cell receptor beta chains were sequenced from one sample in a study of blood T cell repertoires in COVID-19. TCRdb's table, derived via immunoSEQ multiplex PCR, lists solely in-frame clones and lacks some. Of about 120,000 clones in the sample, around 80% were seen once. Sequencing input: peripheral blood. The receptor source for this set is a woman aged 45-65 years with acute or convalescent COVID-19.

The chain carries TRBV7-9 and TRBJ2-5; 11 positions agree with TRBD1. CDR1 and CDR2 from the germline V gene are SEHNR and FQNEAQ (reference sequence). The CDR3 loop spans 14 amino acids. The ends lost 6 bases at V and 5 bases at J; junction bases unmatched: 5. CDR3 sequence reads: CASRGQGVGETQYF. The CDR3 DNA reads TGTGCCAGCAGGGGACAGGGGGTCGGGGAGACCCAGTACTTC.

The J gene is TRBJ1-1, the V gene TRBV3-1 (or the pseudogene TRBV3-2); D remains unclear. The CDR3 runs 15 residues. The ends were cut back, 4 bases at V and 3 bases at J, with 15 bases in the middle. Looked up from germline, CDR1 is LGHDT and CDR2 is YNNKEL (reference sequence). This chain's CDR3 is CASSPNFPRDTEAFF. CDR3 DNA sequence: TGTGCCAGCAGCCCAAACTTCCCGAGGGACACTGAAGCTTTCTTT.

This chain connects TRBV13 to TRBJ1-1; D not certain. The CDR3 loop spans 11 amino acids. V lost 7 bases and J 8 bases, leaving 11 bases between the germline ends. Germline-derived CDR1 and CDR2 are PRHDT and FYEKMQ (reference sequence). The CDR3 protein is CASTKTPEAFF. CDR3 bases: TGTGCCAGCACCAAGACACCCGAAGCTTTCTTT.

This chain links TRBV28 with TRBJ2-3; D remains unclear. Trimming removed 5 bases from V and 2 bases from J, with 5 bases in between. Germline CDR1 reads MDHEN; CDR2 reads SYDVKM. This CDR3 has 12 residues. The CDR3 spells CASSGPTDTQYF. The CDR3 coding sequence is TGTGCCAGCAGTGGCCCCACAGATACGCAGTATTTT.

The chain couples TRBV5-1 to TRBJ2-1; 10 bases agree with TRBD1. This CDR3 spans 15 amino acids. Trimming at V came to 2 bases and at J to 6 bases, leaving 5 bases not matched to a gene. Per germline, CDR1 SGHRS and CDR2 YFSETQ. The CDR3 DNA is TGCGCCAGCAGCTTAGGACAGGGGGGAATCAATGAGCAGTTCTTC. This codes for CASSLGQGGINEQFF.

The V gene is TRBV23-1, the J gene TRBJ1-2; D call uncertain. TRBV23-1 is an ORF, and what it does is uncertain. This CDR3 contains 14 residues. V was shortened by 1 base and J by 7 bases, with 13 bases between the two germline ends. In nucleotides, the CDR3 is TGCGCCAGCAGTCAATTAATAGTCCCCTGTGGCTACACCTTC. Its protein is CASSQLIVPCGYTF.

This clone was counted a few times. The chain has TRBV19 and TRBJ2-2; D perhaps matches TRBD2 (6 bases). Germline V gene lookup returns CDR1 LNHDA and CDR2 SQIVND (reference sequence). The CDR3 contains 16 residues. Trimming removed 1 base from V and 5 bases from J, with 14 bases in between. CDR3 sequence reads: CASSIGGGLRTGELFF. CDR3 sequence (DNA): TGTGCCAGTAGTATAGGAGGAGGGTTGAGGACCGGGGAGCTGTTTTTT.

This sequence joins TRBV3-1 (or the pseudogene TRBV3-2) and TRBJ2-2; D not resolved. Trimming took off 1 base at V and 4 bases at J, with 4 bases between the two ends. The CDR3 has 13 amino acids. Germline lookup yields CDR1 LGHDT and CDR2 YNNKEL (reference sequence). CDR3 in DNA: TGTGCCAGCAGCCAAGTCAGCACCGGGGAGCTGTTTTTT. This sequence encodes CASSQVSTGELFF.

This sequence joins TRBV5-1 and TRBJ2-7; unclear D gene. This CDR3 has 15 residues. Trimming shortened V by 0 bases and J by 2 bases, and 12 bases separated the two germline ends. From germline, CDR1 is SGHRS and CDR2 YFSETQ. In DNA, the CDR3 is TGCGCCAGCAGCTTGGCCAGTTCCCACACCTACGAGCAGTACTTC. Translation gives CASSLASSHTYEQYF.

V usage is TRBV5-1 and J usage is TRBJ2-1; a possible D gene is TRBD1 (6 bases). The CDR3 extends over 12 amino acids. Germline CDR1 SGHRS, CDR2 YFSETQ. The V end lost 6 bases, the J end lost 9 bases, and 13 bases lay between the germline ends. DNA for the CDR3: TGCGCCAGCACCCTACCAGGGGTTGAGCAGTTCTTC. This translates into CASTLPGVEQFF.